This T cell receptor beta chain was found in a study of T cell repertoires in cytomegalovirus infection. Study context: Public signatures in TCR beta pointed to CMV infection and matching HLA type.

Study observations and caveats: HLA-C-restricted CMV-specific TCR beta clonotypes were dominant in the ex vivo response. The study identified carriers of CMV plus the relevant HLA from cumulative public TCR beta family frequency.

The J segment lost 4 bases and the V segment lost 6 bases, leaving 6 bases of the junction unmatched. The length of the CDR3 is 15 residues. Germline loops: CDR1 MDHEN, CDR2 SYDVKM. TCRdb reanalysed the reads using MiXCR and keeps one entry per CDR3 protein. Of 200,000 or so distinct CDR3 sequences listed, roughly 19% are singletons. This clonotype occurred many times. Its specificity is not known. This TCR came from a human donor in good health (CMV status not recorded). Some clones in this sample may be carry-over from other donors' samples. The chain recombines TRBV28 with TRBJ2-3, with 11 bases that match TRBD2. The specimen was PBMCs. CDR3 region: CASSPLAGAADTQYF. The CDR3, as DNA: TGTGCCAGCAGCCCACTAGCGGGAGCAGCAGATACGCAGTATTTT.